Listed below are T cell receptor beta chains from one sample, sequenced in a study of shared clonotypes between healthy human individuals. Produced via immunoSEQ multiplex PCR; TCRdb's table is partial and in-frame only. There are millions of clones in the sample; approximately 94% occur only once, and about 1.1% lies in the top ten. The sequencing input was naive CD8+ T cells sorted from blood. These receptors all come from a man between 18 and 29 years old in good health. The CDR3 runs from the conserved cysteine through the conserved F or W.

v_gene	len	j_gene	CDR3aa
TRBV30	12	TRBJ2-5	CAWRYLGETQYF
TRBV27	15	TRBJ2-3	CASSSTSKGTDTQYF
TRBV11-2	14	TRBJ2-7	CASSLVRQTYEQYF
TRBV27	13	TRBJ2-1	CASSLGGANEQFF
TRBV28	14	TRBJ1-2	CASSPSWADYGYTF
TRBV7-9	15	TRBJ1-3	CASSQYSALETTIYF
TRBV11-1	14	TRBJ2-7	CASSLVGGSYEQYF
TRBV2	14	TRBJ2-1	CASSEWEQVTEQFF
TRBV7-9	18	TRBJ2-3	CASSPGPQLAGRTDTQYF
TRBV2	15	TRBJ1-2	CASRELIQVNYGYTF
TRBV30	11	TRBJ1-2	CAWEGVYGYTF
TRBV19	16	TRBJ1-4	CASRSEQGLLWEKLFF
TRBV27	14	TRBJ1-5	CASSLFLGNQPQHF
TRBV6-1	14	TRBJ2-7	CASSSDRVPYEQYF
TRBV19	15	TRBJ2-7	CASSIVGGGHYEQYF
TRBV10-2	14	TRBJ2-3	CASSPTSGSDTQYF
TRBV6-5	15	TRBJ2-3	CASSFDRGSPDTQYF
TRBV5-1	15	TRBJ2-4	CASTPGAGGKNIQYF
TRBV11-2	15	TRBJ1-5	CASSLYPGPDQPQHF
TRBV5-5	14	TRBJ2-7	CASSLDGVLYEQYF
TRBV10-3	15	TRBJ1-2	CAISESVAPNYGYTF
TRBV6-5	13	TRBJ2-4	CASSYGPSFGQYF
TRBV5-1	16	TRBJ2-5	CASSGRLAGLQETQYF
TRBV27	15	TRBJ2-7	CASSLSSTYSYEQYF
TRBV10-2	11	TRBJ2-3	CASSEGDTQYF
TRBV19	15	TRBJ1-5	CASLLHVLSNQPQHF
TRBV19	13	TRBJ2-7	CASSIDRAYEQYF
TRBV11-2	15	TRBJ2-7	CASSVTGTGALEQYF
TRBV11-2	13	TRBJ2-3	CASSLEASDTQYF
TRBV4-1	17	TRBJ2-7	CASSQDNGQGANYEQYF
TRBV15	16	TRBJ2-7	CATSPWGGEDSYEQYF
TRBV6-1	17	TRBJ2-3	CASSGRAREGLTDTQYF
TRBV5-4	16	TRBJ1-4	CASSLRTGGANEKLFF
TRBV9	14	TRBJ2-7	CASSVDGQGNEQYF
TRBV7-8	13	TRBJ1-4	CASSQDTNEKLFF
TRBV5-8	15	TRBJ2-2	CASIMPGQLTGELFF
TRBV7-9	16	TRBJ2-5	CASSLRQGPTQETQYF
TRBV20-1	11	TRBJ2-5	CSAKRGETQYF
TRBV19	16	TRBJ1-1	CASSLTGTGGSAEAFF
TRBV7-9	16	TRBJ2-7	CASSSYVTGNSYEQYF
TRBV7-6	13	TRBJ1-1	CASSLSLNTEAFF
TRBV6-5	15	TRBJ2-1	CASSYTLGLGDEQFF